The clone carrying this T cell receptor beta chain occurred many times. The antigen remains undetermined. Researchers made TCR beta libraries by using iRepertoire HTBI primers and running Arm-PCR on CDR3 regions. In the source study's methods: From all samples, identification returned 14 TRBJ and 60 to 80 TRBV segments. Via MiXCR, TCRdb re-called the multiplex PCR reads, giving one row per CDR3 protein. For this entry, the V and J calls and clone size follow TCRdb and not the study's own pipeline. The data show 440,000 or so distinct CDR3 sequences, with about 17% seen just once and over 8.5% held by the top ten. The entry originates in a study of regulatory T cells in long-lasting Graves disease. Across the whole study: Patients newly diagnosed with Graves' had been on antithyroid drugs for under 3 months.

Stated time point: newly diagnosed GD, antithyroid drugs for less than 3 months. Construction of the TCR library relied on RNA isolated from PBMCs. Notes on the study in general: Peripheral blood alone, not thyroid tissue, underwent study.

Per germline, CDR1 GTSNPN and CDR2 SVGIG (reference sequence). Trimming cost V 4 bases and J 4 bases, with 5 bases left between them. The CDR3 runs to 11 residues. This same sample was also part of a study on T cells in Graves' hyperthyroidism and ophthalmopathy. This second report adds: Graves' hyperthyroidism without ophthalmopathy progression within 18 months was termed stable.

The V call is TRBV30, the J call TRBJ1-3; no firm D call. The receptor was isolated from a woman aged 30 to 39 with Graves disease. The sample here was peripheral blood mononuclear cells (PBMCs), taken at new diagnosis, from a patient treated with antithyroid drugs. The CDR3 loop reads CAWKYGNTIYF. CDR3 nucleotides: TGTGCCTGGAAATACGGAAACACCATATATTTT. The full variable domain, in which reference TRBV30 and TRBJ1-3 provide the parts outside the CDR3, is SQTIHQWPATLVQPVGSPLSLECTVEGTSNPNLYWYRQAAGRGLQLLFYSVGIGQISSEVPQNLSASRPQDRQFILSSKKLLLSDSGFYLCAWKYGNTIYFGEGSWLTVV.